The 17 T cell receptor beta chains listed next were all sequenced from one sample in a study of PD-1 blockade in classical Hodgkin lymphoma. Some clones are missing from TCRdb's copy, which holds only in-frame ones; the method was immunoSEQ multiplex PCR. The sample includes roughly 48,000 clones, around nine tenths seen only once; the top ten take approximately 6.8%. This sample's time point: cycle 4 day 1 (C4D1), after less than 7 weeks of nivolumab. Every patient was affected by relapse after autologous stem cell transplantation, while exposure to brentuximab vedotin was not uniform. Sequences were derived from peripheral blood mononuclear cells (PBMCs), sampled before the fourth cycle of nivolumab. These TCRs come from a human donor with classical Hodgkin lymphoma.

The chain carries TRBV9 and TRBJ2-5; D possibly corresponds to TRBD2 (5 bases). The CDR3 runs 15 residues. CDR1 is SGDLS, CDR2 YYNGEE, per germline. V lost 0 bases and J lost 1, with 10 bases in between. CDR3 sequence reads: CASSVDSSSQETQYF. CDR3 nucleotides: TGTGCCAGCAGCGTAGATTCTAGCTCCCAAGAGACCCAGTACTTC.

This clone is labeled medium-sized. The chain couples TRBV18 to TRBJ2-1; D might be TRBD1 or TRBD2, each matching 5 bases. From germline, CDR1 is KGHSH and CDR2 LQKENI. This CDR3 has 15 residues. Trimming took off 4 bases at V and 6 bases at J, with 16 bases between the two ends. CDR3 nucleotide sequence: TGTGCCAGCTCACTTCCCTTACGGGGCACCAATGAGCAGTTCTTC. Translation: CASSLPLRGTNEQFF. Drawing the rest from reference TRBV18 and TRBJ2-1, the complete variable domain is NAGVMQNPRHLVRRRGQEARLRCSPMKGHSHVYWYRQLPEEGLKFMVYLQKENIIDESGMPKERFSAEFPKEGPSILRIQQVVRGDSAAYFCASSLPLRGTNEQFFGPGTRLTVL.

V gene TRBV29-1 combines with J gene TRBJ2-1; a weak D match, TRBD2 (6 bases). V shed 1 base and J shed 0 bases, with 10 bases lying between them. CDR1 and CDR2 from the germline V gene are SQVTM and ANQGSEA. The CDR3 is 15 residues long. The CDR3: CSVEVAGSSYNEQFF. The CDR3 DNA follows: TGCAGCGTTGAAGTAGCCGGGAGCTCCTACAATGAGCAGTTCTTC.

The V and J genes are TRBV9 and TRBJ2-5; no reliable D call. V dropped 1 base and J dropped 1 base, with 8 bases sitting between them. This CDR3 is 14 amino acids long. Germline V gene sequence: CDR1 SGDLS, CDR2 YYNGEE. The chain's CDR3 is CASSVYGSQETQYF. The CDR3 DNA reads TGTGCCAGCAGCGTATATGGCAGCCAAGAGACCCAGTACTTC.

The rearrangement joins TRBV11-2 to TRBJ1-2; the D is unclear. V shed 6 bases and J shed 3 bases, with 11 bases lying between them. CDR1 and CDR2 (germline): SGHAT, FQNNGV. The CDR3 consists of 13 residues. This CDR3 reads CASSRDGDYGYTF. In nucleotides, the CDR3 is TGTGCCAGCAGTAGAGACGGTGACTATGGCTACACCTTC.

The rearrangement joins TRBV6-1 to TRBJ1-1; D is unresolved. From germline, CDR1 is MNHNS and CDR2 SASEGT. V shed 5 bases and J shed 5 bases, with 12 bases lying between them. The length of the CDR3 is 13 residues. This CDR3 is CASSRGSGTEAFF. In DNA, the CDR3 is TGTGCCAGCAGTCGAGGGAGTGGAACTGAAGCTTTCTTT.

The chain joins TRBV9 to TRBJ2-7, with 8 bases identical to TRBD1. The CDR3 consists of 14 residues. Trimming at V came to 4 bases and at J to 6 bases, leaving 9 bases not matched to a gene. Germline V CDR1 and CDR2: SGDLS, YYNGEE. Here the CDR3 reads CASSPPDREFEQYF. The CDR3 DNA reads as TGTGCCAGCAGCCCCCCGGACAGGGAGTTCGAGCAGTACTTC.

The V gene is TRBV28, the J gene TRBJ1-5, with no clear D. In germline, CDR1 is MDHEN, CDR2 SYDVKM. The length of the CDR3 is 14 residues. V dropped 5 bases and J dropped 6 bases, with 14 bases sitting between them. The CDR3 loop reads CASSGSGASQPQHF. CDR3 in DNA: TGTGCCAGCAGTGGAAGCGGAGCCAGTCAGCCCCAGCATTTT.

CDR3: CASSTNRGEYNEQFF. In nucleotides, the CDR3 is TGTGCCAGTAGTACAAACAGGGGGGAGTACAATGAGCAGTTCTTC. This rearrangement joins TRBV19 to TRBJ2-1, with TRBD1 matching over 8 bases. V trimming: 4 bases; J trimming: 4 bases; junction bases outside the gene matches: 6. The V gene's germline CDR1 is LNHDA and CDR2 SQIVND (reference sequence). This CDR3 has 15 amino acids.

This clone occurred once. The V gene is TRBV7-9, the J gene TRBJ2-7; D is unresolved. The V gene's germline CDR1 is SEHNR and CDR2 FQNEAQ (reference sequence). The CDR3 loop spans 14 amino acids. V was shortened by 5 bases and J by 4 bases, with 15 bases between the two germline ends. The CDR3 DNA follows: TGTGCCAGCAGCCCTCTCAGTGGTAGGTACGAGCAGTACTTC. This translates into CASSPLSGRYEQYF.

The CDR3 loop is CASSQVLGGRNRNEQYF. CDR3 bases: TGCGCCAGCAGCCAAGTTCTCGGCGGGAGAAATCGTAACGAGCAGTACTTC. The chain carries TRBV4-1 and TRBJ2-7, with 7 bases identical to TRBD2. The CDR3 contains 17 residues. The germline gives CDR1 MGHRA, CDR2 YSYEKL. After removal of 1 base from V and 5 bases from J, the junction contained 14 bases not matched to a gene.

The table lists this clone with a count of one. This chain joins TRBV5-1 and TRBJ2-3; possibly TRBD2 for D (6 bases). The germline gives CDR1 SGHRS, CDR2 YFSETQ. The ends were cut back, 4 bases at V and 2 bases at J, with 17 bases in the middle. CDR3 length: 16 amino acids. The CDR3 DNA sequence: TGCGCCAGCAGCGGCCAAGGAGGGTACAACACAGATACGCAGTATTTT. It encodes CASSGQGGYNTDTQYF.

This rearrangement joins TRBV7-9 to TRBJ2-1; 7 bases are a match to TRBD1. Germline loops: CDR1 SEHNR, CDR2 FQNEAQ (reference sequence). CDR3 length equals 13 residues. J lost 7 bases, V lost 5 bases, and 5 bases had no gene match. The DNA of the CDR3 is TGTGCCAGCAGCCGACAGGGCGAGAATGAGCAGTTCTTC. It specifies CASSRQGENEQFF.

The rearrangement uses TRBV28 and TRBJ2-2, with 11 bases matching TRBD1. The trim removed 2 bases at V and 8 bases at J, leaving 13 bases unmatched. The CDR3 loop spans 18 amino acids. CDR1 is MDHEN, CDR2 SYDVKM, per germline. DNA for the CDR3: TGTGCCAGCAGTTTACGGGACTGGGACAGGGGGAGCGGTGGGGAGCTGTTTTTT. This translates into CASSLRDWDRGSGGELFF.

This clone was seen once. The chain is built from TRBV29-1 and TRBJ1-2, with D perhaps matching TRBD1 (5 bases). The V and J ends lost 3 bases and 0 bases respectively, with 5 bases between them. This CDR3 is built from 12 residues. Per germline, CDR1 SQVTM and CDR2 ANQGSEA. The chain's CDR3 is CSVETANYGYTF. For the CDR3, the DNA is TGCAGCGTTGAGACAGCTAACTATGGCTACACCTTC.

The chain couples TRBV2 to TRBJ2-7; the D is unclear. The CDR3 consists of 15 residues. Between the trimmed V and J ends, which lost 1 base and 0 bases, there was a span of 10 bases. Germline V lookup: CDR1 SNHLY, CDR2 FYNNEI. In DNA form, the CDR3 reads TGTGCCAGCAGTGAAGGCCGTCTAAGCTCCTACGAGCAGTACTTC. It encodes CASSEGRLSSYEQYF. Full variable domain (rest looked up from reference TRBV2 and TRBJ2-7): EPEVTQTPSHQVTQMGQEVILRCVPISNHLYFYWYRQILGQKVEFLVSFYNNEISEKSEIFDDQFSVERPDGSNFTLKIRSTKLEDSAMYFCASSEGRLSSYEQYFGPGTRLTVT.

The J gene is TRBJ2-1, the V gene TRBV2; possible D gene TRBD2, 6 bases. The CDR3 has 15 amino acids. Germline loops: CDR1 SNHLY, CDR2 FYNNEI. Deletions cut 6 bases from V and 5 bases from J, with 17 bases between. The chain's CDR3 is CASSRRGPQNNEQFF. The CDR3 DNA follows: TGTGCCAGCAGCCGGAGGGGACCGCAAAACAATGAGCAGTTCTTC.